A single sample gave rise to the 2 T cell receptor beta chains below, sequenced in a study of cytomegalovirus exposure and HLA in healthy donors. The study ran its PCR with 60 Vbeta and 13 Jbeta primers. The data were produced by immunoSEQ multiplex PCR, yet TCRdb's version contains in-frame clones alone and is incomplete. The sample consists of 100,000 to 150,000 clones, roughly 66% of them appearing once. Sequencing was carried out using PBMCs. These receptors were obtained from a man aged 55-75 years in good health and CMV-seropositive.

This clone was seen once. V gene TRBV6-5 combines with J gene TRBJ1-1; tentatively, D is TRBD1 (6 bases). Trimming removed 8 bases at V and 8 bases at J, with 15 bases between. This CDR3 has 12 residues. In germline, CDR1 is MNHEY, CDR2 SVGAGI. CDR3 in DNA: TGTGCCAGCGGGGGCGTAGGACGAGAAGCTTTCTTT. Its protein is CASGGVGREAFF.

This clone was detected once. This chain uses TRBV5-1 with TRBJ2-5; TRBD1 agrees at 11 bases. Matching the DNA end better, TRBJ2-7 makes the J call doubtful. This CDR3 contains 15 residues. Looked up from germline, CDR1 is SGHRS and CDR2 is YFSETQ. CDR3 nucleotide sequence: TGCGCCAGCAGCTTAATTGGACAGGGGGCCGACGAGCAGTACTTC. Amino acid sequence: CASSLIGQGADEQYF.